What follows are 22 T cell receptor beta chains derived from one specimen sequenced in a study of cytomegalovirus exposure and HLA in healthy donors. The PCR employed 60 Vbeta primers together with 13 Jbeta primers. Here immunoSEQ multiplex PCR was the method, and the copy in TCRdb shows in-frame clones only, minus some. Here the sample spans under 150,000 clones, more than 60% being singletons. The specimen was PBMCs. The receptors come from a male donor in good health and CMV-seronegative.

The V gene is TRBV7-8, the J gene TRBJ1-5; D not certain. This CDR3 comprises 12 residues. The V gene lost 2 bases and the J gene lost 6 bases, with 5 bases spanning the gap. Germline lookup yields CDR1 SGHVS and CDR2 FQNEAQ. The CDR3 DNA reads TGTGCCAGCAGCTTATGGCCTCAGCCCCAGCATTTT. Its protein is CASSLWPQPQHF. The variable domain in full, completed from reference TRBV7-8 and TRBJ1-5, reads GAGVSQSPRYKVAKRGQDVALRCDPISGHVSLFWYQQALGQGPEFLTYFQNEAQLDKSGLPSDRFFAERPEGSVSTLKIQRTQQEDSAVYLCASSLWPQPQHFGDGTRLSIL.

In this sample, this clone turned up once. This rearrangement joins TRBV6-5 to TRBJ1-5, with a tentative D call TRBD1 (6 bases). In germline, CDR1 is MNHEY, CDR2 SVGAGI. The CDR3 is 13 amino acids. The CDR3 DNA reads as TGTGGCGCAGGGGCCACTCGCAATCAGCCCCAGCATTTT. Protein sequence: CGAGATRNQPQHF.

The chain uses TRBV30 and TRBJ2-5; D perhaps matches TRBD2 (5 bases). V lost 3 bases and J lost 5, with 7 bases in between. This CDR3 has 11 residues. Germline values: CDR1 GTSNPN, CDR2 SVGIG (reference sequence). DNA for the CDR3: TGTGCCTGGAGATCGGGGGAGACCCAGTACTTC. Translation: CAWRSGETQYF. Full variable domain (outside the CDR3, taken from reference TRBV30 and TRBJ2-5): SQTIHQWPATLVQPVGSPLSLECTVEGTSNPNLYWYRQAAGRGLQLLFYSVGIGQISSEVPQNLSASRPQDRQFILSSKKLLLSDSGFYLCAWRSGETQYFGPGTRLLVL.

The rearrangement joins TRBV5-1 to TRBJ1-2; 9 bases agree with TRBD1. Germline V lookup: CDR1 SGHRS, CDR2 YFSETQ. Trimming removed 3 bases from V and 7 bases from J; junction bases left unmatched: 10. The CDR3 runs to 15 residues. The CDR3 sequence: CASSWTGEGTVGYTF. CDR3 DNA sequence: TGCGCCAGCAGCTGGACAGGGGAGGGTACGGTTGGCTACACCTTC.

This rearrangement joins TRBV9 to TRBJ2-5; 11 nucleotides align to TRBD2. Germline CDR1 and CDR2: SGDLS and YYNGEE. The ends lost 3 bases at V and 4 bases at J; junction bases unmatched: 8. This CDR3 comprises 16 residues. The CDR3 nucleotides read TGTGCCAGCAGCGCCCATAGCGGGGGGGCTGCAGAGACCCAGTACTTC. Protein product: CASSAHSGGAAETQYF.

This chain uses TRBV7-9 with TRBJ2-3, with 7 bases matching TRBD1. J gave up 1 base and V 5 bases, and 9 bases lay outside the gene matches. The CDR3 sequence is 16 residues long. Germline V gene lookup returns CDR1 SEHNR and CDR2 FQNEAQ (reference sequence). The CDR3 sequence is CASSLGRDSGTDTQYF. CDR3 bases: TGTGCCAGCAGCCTGGGCCGGGACAGTGGCACAGATACGCAGTATTTT.

The chain links TRBV29-1 to TRBJ1-1; D is perhaps TRBD1 (6 bases). CDR3 length: 15 amino acids. CDR1 is SQVTM and CDR2 is ANQGSEA in the germline V gene. V was clipped by 4 bases and J by 6 bases, with 21 bases between them. This CDR3 reads CSVVYMGAGFAEAFF. As DNA, the CDR3 is TGCAGCGTTGTATATATGGGGGCGGGCTTTGCTGAAGCTTTCTTT.

V usage is TRBV6-1 and J usage is TRBJ2-5; 7 bases match TRBD1. CDR1 and CDR2 from the germline V gene are MNHNS and SASEGT. The CDR3 has 15 residues. Losses at the gene ends were 4 bases for V and 2 bases for J; bases not matched to a gene: 7. For the CDR3, the DNA is TGTGCCAGCAGTGTGACAGGGTTTATTCAAGAGACCCAGTACTTC. Translation gives CASSVTGFIQETQYF.

The chain recombines TRBV4-3 with TRBJ1-1; D is uncertain. Germline V gene lookup returns CDR1 LGHNA and CDR2 YSLEER. The CDR3 spans 17 residues. The V and J ends lost 1 base and 1 base respectively, with 16 bases between them. CDR3 DNA: TGCGCCAGCAGCCAAGGGACCGCGGGTTGGAGGAACACTGAAGCTTTCTTT. It codes for CASSQGTAGWRNTEAFF.

The rearrangement joins TRBV6-1 to TRBJ2-5; 8 nucleotides line up with TRBD1. Germline CDR1 and CDR2: MNHNS and SASEGT. J gave up 8 bases and V 5 bases, and 10 bases lay outside the gene matches. The length of the CDR3 is 14 residues. The CDR3 here is CASSPSGTGGTQYF. CDR3 bases: TGTGCCAGCAGTCCTTCCGGGACAGGAGGTACCCAGTACTTC.

The genes are TRBV25-1 and TRBJ2-2; 7 nucleotides match TRBD1. Germline CDR1 reads MGHDK; CDR2 reads SYGVNS. The CDR3 loop spans 14 amino acids. V dropped 2 bases and J dropped 3; count of bases not matched to a gene: 0. CDR3 loop: CASSEGQDTGELFF. CDR3 bases: TGTGCCAGCAGTGAAGGACAGGACACCGGGGAGCTGTTTTTT.

V usage is TRBV5-1 and J usage is TRBJ1-1; weak D call: TRBD1 (6 bases). The CDR3 runs 14 residues. Trimming took 2 bases from V and 1 from J, leaving 9 bases between them. The V gene's germline CDR1 is SGHRS and CDR2 YFSETQ. Here the CDR3 reads CASSFDRPNTEAFF. DNA for the CDR3: TGCGCCAGCAGCTTCGACAGGCCGAACACTGAAGCTTTCTTT.

CDR3 in amino acids: CASSLAGSRETQYF. The CDR3 bases are TGCGCCAGCAGCTTGGCCGGTAGTCGAGAGACCCAGTACTTC. V usage is TRBV5-1 and J usage is TRBJ2-5; no reliable D call. V was clipped by 0 bases and J by 4 bases, with 10 bases between them. Germline CDR1 is SGHRS and CDR2 is YFSETQ. The CDR3 loop spans 14 amino acids.

There are a few counts of this clone. This chain joins TRBV6-6 and TRBJ1-6; the D is unclear. The V end was cut by 5 bases, the J end by 18 bases, with 23 bases between. This CDR3 spans 14 amino acids. Germline CDR1 MNHNY, CDR2 SVGAGI (reference sequence). DNA for the CDR3: TGTGCCAGCAGTACGGGTGGTGGCCAGCCCTCTCACCACTTT. Encoded protein: CASSTGGGQPSHHF.

The J gene is TRBJ1-1, the V gene TRBV6-5, with D maybe TRBD1 (6 bases). This CDR3 has 14 residues. Germline V CDR1 and CDR2: MNHEY, SVGAGI. The V end lost 5 bases, the J end lost 0 bases, and 10 bases lay between the germline ends. CDR3 DNA sequence: TGTGCCAGCAGTGGGAGGGGGGTGAACACTGAAGCTTTCTTT. This encodes CASSGRGVNTEAFF.

The CDR3 region is CASSQSGSVIDEQFF. The DNA of the CDR3 is TGTGCCAGCAGCCAGTCGGGATCCGTCATCGATGAGCAGTTCTTC. This chain uses TRBV7-9 with TRBJ2-1; TRBD2 is a possible D gene (5 bases). Germline CDR1 and CDR2: SEHNR and FQNEAQ (reference sequence). The CDR3 is 15 amino acids. V gave up 5 bases and J gave up 8 bases, with 19 bases separating them.

The gene calls are TRBV11-2 and TRBJ2-7; 10 nucleotides agree with TRBD1. Looked up from germline, CDR1 is SGHAT and CDR2 is FQNNGV. The CDR3 is 18 amino acids. The V and J ends lost 0 bases and 2 bases, in that order; junction bases with no gene match: 10. CDR3 in amino acids: CASSLDLHPGQGPYEQYF. CDR3 in DNA: TGTGCCAGCAGCTTAGACCTCCACCCGGGACAGGGGCCCTACGAGCAGTACTTC.

This sequence joins TRBV27 and TRBJ2-5, with 10 bases matching TRBD2. The trim removed 1 base at V and 5 bases at J, leaving 10 bases unmatched. This CDR3 comprises 17 residues. Per germline, CDR1 MNHEY and CDR2 SMNVEV (reference sequence). The CDR3 DNA is TGTGCCAGCAGTTTATTCCCCCCGCTAGCGGGAGTGGAGACCCAGTACTTC. Translated, it gives CASSLFPPLAGVETQYF.

The V and J genes are TRBV19 and TRBJ2-2, with 9 bases that match TRBD1. There are 16 residues in the CDR3. Germline V gene lookup returns CDR1 LNHDA and CDR2 SQIVND (reference sequence). The V gene end was trimmed by 5 bases and the J gene end by 4 bases; junction bases not matched to a gene: 8. CDR3 amino acids: CASSLDWTGVTGELFF. In nucleotides, the CDR3 is TGTGCCAGTAGTCTGGATTGGACAGGGGTCACCGGGGAGCTGTTTTTT.

The CDR3 is CASSVAGLNTEAFF. In DNA form, the CDR3 reads TGTGCCAGCAGCGTAGCAGGTTTGAACACTGAAGCTTTCTTT. The chain is built from TRBV9 and TRBJ1-1; D is uncertain. CDR3 size: 14 residues. Between the trimmed V and J ends, which lost 0 bases and 0 bases, there was a span of 6 bases. The V gene's germline CDR1 is SGDLS and CDR2 YYNGEE.

The rearrangement uses TRBV29-1 and TRBJ2-1; 14 bases are a match to TRBD2. V lost 7 bases and J lost 7; bases outside the gene matches: 3. Per germline, CDR1 SQVTM and CDR2 ANQGSEA. This CDR3 has 13 amino acids. For the CDR3, the DNA is TGCAGCGCGGGACTAGCGGGGGAAAATGAGCAGTTCTTC. Protein sequence: CSAGLAGENEQFF.

The rearrangement links TRBV5-1 to TRBJ2-5; TRBD1 aligns across 10 bases. Germline CDR1 SGHRS, CDR2 YFSETQ. The CDR3 consists of 13 residues. V dropped 0 bases and J dropped 11; count of bases not matched to a gene: 4. CDR3: CASSLGDRGGQYF. The CDR3 bases are TGCGCCAGCAGCTTGGGGGACAGGGGAGGGCAGTACTTC.